The text below deals with one T cell receptor (beta chain). Its antigen is not known. MiXCR was run by TCRdb on the reads, yielding one entry per CDR3 protein. The sample includes some 920,000 distinct CDR3 sequences, roughly 30% of them seen just once. The CDR3 is made up of 13 amino acids. The germline V and J ends were trimmed by 3 bases and 4 bases, with 9 bases remaining between them. Germline values: CDR1 MGHRA, CDR2 YSYEKL. This sample stems from a study of T cell repertoires in cytomegalovirus infection. Overall study results and limits: CMV-specific HLA-C-restricted TCR beta clonotypes dominated the ex vivo response. Public TCR beta family frequency separated CMV-and-HLA carriers, including in an independent cohort.

The TCR comes from a human donor in good health (CMV status not recorded). Some clones in this sample may be carry-over from other donors' samples. This specimen consisted of cultured CD8+ T cells from PBMCs, obtained from culture after CMV antigen stimulation. The J gene is TRBJ1-1, the V gene TRBV4-1; D is undetermined. The CDR3 sequence: CASSQSRGTEAFF. The CDR3, as DNA: TGCGCCAGCAGCCAGTCTCGGGGCACTGAAGCTTTCTTT.